This TCR beta chain was observed in a study of beta chain features in type 1 diabetes. As to this clone: Antigen unknown.

The CDR3 is made up of 12 amino acids. Trimming took 6 bases from V and 5 from J; bases not matched to a gene: 1. Germline-derived CDR1 and CDR2 are MNHEY and SVGAGI. Study outcomes and limitations: All four CD4+ subsets of Type 1 diabetes patients contained TCRB CDR3s that were moderately but significantly shorter.

Every isolated RNA sample was fully reverse transcribed, so sequencing captured expressed TCRB transcripts. Produced via immunoSEQ multiplex PCR; TCRdb's table is partial and in-frame only. The table has some 660,000 clones, 11% to 15% seen once; the top ten hold 0.035% to 0.045%. The sequence came from a man aged 18-30 years with type 1 diabetes. The chain uses TRBV6-5 and TRBJ2-5, with TRBD1 matching 9 bases. The sample was naive CD4+ T cells from blood. The CDR3 region is CASRDRGETQYF. CDR3 DNA sequence: TGTGCCAGCAGGGACAGGGGTGAGACCCAGTACTTC.